This T cell receptor beta chain was sequenced for a study of metastatic and nonmetastatic thyroid tumors. Germline CDR1 reads MNHNS; CDR2 reads SASEGT. Trimming left V 8 bases short and J 0 bases short, with 20 bases between. The CDR3 runs to 17 residues. No treatment had been given to any patient before thyroid surgery. This clone was recorded a few times. With MiXCR, TCRdb reprocessed the PCR reads. The table includes about 20,000 clones, about a third detected once. The sequenced sample consisted of tumor tissue. The chain is built from TRBV6-1 and TRBJ1-5; D is unclear. The clonotype was recovered from a female donor with papillary thyroid cancer or a benign thyroid nodule (not recorded which). Some clones in this sample may be carry-over from other donors' samples. CDR3 loop: CASRGHSMTSSNQPQHF. The CDR3 region has the DNA TGTGCCAGCCGTGGCCATAGTATGACGTCTAGCAATCAGCCCCAGCATTTT.